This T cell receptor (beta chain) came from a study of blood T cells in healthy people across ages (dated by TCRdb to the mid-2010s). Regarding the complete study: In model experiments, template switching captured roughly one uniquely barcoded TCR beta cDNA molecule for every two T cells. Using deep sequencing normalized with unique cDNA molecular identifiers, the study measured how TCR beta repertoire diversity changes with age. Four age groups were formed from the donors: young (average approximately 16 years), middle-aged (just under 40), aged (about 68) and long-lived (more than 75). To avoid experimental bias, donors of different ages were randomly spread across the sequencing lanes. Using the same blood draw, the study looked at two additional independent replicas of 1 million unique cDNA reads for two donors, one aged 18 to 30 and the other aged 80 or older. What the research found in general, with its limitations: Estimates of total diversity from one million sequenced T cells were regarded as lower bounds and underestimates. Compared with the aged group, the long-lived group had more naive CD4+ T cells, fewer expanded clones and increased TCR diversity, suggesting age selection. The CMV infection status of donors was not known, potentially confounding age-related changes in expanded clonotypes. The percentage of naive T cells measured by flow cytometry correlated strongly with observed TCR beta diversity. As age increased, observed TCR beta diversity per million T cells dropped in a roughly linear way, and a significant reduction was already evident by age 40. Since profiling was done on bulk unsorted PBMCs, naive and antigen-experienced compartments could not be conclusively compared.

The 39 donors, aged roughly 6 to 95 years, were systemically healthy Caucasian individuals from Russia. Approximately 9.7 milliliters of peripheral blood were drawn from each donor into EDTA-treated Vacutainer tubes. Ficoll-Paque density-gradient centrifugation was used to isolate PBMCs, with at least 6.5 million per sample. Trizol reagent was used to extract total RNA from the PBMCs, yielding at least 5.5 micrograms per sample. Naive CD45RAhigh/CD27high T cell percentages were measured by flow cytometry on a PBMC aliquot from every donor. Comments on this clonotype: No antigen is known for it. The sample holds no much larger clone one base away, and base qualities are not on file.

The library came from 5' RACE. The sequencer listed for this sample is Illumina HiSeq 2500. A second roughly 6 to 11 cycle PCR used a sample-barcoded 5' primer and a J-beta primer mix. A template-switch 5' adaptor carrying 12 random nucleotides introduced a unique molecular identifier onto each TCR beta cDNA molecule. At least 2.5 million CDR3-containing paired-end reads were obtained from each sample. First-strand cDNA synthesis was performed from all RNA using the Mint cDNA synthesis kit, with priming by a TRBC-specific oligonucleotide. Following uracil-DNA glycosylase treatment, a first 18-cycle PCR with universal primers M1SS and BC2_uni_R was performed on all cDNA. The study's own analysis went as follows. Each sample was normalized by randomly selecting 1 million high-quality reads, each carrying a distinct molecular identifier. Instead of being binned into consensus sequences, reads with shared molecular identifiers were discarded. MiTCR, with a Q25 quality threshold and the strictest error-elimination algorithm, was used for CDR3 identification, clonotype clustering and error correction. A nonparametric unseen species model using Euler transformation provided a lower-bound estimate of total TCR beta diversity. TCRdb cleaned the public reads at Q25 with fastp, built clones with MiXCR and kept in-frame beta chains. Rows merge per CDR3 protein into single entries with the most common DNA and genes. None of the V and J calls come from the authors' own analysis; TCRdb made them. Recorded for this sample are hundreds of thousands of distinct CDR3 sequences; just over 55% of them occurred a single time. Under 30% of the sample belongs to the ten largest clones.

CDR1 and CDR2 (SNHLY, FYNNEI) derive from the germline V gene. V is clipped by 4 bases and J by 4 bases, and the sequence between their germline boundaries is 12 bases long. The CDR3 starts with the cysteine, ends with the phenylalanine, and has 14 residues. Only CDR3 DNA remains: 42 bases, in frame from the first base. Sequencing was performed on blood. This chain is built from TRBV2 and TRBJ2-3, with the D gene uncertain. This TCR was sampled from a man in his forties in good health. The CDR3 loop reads CASSVIKGADTQYF. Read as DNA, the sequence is TGTGCCAGCAGTGTGATCAAGGGCGCAGATACGCAGTATTTT.